This TCR beta chain was identified in a study of early T cells in non-severe SARS-CoV-2 infection. Background on the study: Sequencing of unsorted whole blood was done on bulk RNA, leaving chains unpaired.

Separate cDNA molecules each had unique molecular identifiers attached to them. Each CDR3 protein gets one entry after TCRdb re-called the 5' RACE reads with MiXCR. The data contain roughly 81,000 distinct CDR3 sequences, about 12% of them singletons. This CDR3 has 17 amino acids. V was shortened by 6 bases and J by 4 bases, with 22 bases between the two germline ends. Overall study findings and caveats: VDJdb-based annotation leaned toward anti-spike CD8 responses and missed private and CD4 specificities.

This clonotype was found many times. Its antigen is currently unknown. This TCR came from an adult who was a healthcare worker with PCR-confirmed SARS-CoV-2 infection or an uninfected control (not recorded which). Input material: whole blood. V usage is TRBV12-3 or TRBV12-4 and J usage is TRBJ2-1; D is possibly TRBD2 (6 bases). In DNA, the CDR3 is TGTGCCAGCAGCTTTCCCGCTACGGGAGAATGGTACAATGAGCAGTTCTTC. It codes for CASSFPATGEWYNEQFF.